This TCR beta chain was found in a study of cytomegalovirus exposure and HLA in healthy donors. With 60 Vbeta and 13 Jbeta primers, the PCR was carried out. TCRdb keeps only in-frame clones here, not all; method: immunoSEQ multiplex PCR. The sample contains roughly 120,000 clones, about 74% of which appear only once. This receptor was obtained from a man aged 25-45 years in good health and CMV-seropositive. What was sequenced was PBMCs.

CDR3 sequence: CASSQGVRGKGSDNYGYTF. In nucleotides, the CDR3 is TGCGCCAGCAGCCAAGGGGTGCGCGGGAAAGGGTCGGACAACTATGGCTACACCTTC. This chain joins TRBV4-3 and TRBJ1-2, with D unclear. The CDR3 covers 19 residues. The germline gives CDR1 LGHNA, CDR2 YSLEER. Trimming cost V 1 base and J 2 bases, with 23 bases left between them.